What follows is one TCR beta chain and its context. Its antigen is unidentified. The germline CDR1 and CDR2 sequences are SGHVS and FNYEAQ. The CDR3 extends over 13 amino acids. J gave up 5 bases and V 11 bases, and 10 bases lay outside the gene matches. The entry originates in a study of cytomegalovirus exposure and HLA in healthy donors. Findings and caveats of the study: Cytomegalovirus association was assigned to under 200 TCR beta chains. A later examination showed that TCR association rates differed by HLA locus, with DRB1 most and HLA-C fewest.

This PCR relied on a set of 60 Vbeta primers and 13 Jbeta primers. Repertoires were generated with immunoSEQ multiplex PCR, while TCRdb's copy carries only in-frame clones and drops some. The sample includes some 180,000 clones, about 77% of them seen just once. The chain couples TRBV7-6 to TRBJ2-5, with 8 bases aligning to TRBD2. This TCR came from a female donor in good health and CMV-seronegative. Sequenced sample: PBMCs. In DNA, the CDR3 is TGTGCCGACATACGGGGGGGCCGTGAGACCCAGTACTTC. Amino acids: CADIRGGRETQYF.